The 14 T cell receptor beta chains listed next were all sequenced from one sample in a study of early T cells in non-severe SARS-CoV-2 infection. TCRdb re-derived calls from the 5' RACE reads in MiXCR, one entry per CDR3 protein. The table shows tens of thousands of distinct CDR3 sequences, with 12% occurring only once. What was sequenced was whole blood. Source of these receptors: an adult who was a healthcare worker with PCR-confirmed SARS-CoV-2 infection or an uninfected control (not recorded which).

This clonotype appeared many times. The V call is TRBV19, the J call TRBJ2-7; 8 nucleotides line up with TRBD1. V shed 6 bases and J 2 bases; nucleotides not matched to a gene: 12. This CDR3 has 16 amino acids. Per germline, CDR1 LNHDA and CDR2 SQIVND (reference sequence). DNA for the CDR3: TGTGCCAGTAGGAACTTTCAGGGGGCCAGTCCCTACGAGCAGTACTTC. Residues: CASRNFQGASPYEQYF. Looking up the rest from reference TRBV19 and TRBJ2-7 gives the full variable domain: DGGITQSPKYLFRKEGQNVTLSCEQNLNHDAMYWYRQDPGQGLRLIYYSQIVNDFQKGDIAEGYSVSREKKESFPLTVTSAQKNPTAFYLCASRNFQGASPYEQYFGPGTRLTVT.

There are a few counts of this clonotype. The rearrangement uses TRBV20-1 and TRBJ2-4; D gene ambiguous. Deletions cut 6 bases from V and 4 bases from J, with 13 bases between. From germline, CDR1 is DFQATT and CDR2 SNEGSKA (reference sequence). CDR3 length: 13 amino acids. The CDR3 DNA is TGCAGTGCAGAGGCTCAAGATAAAAACATTCAGTACTTC. It codes for CSAEAQDKNIQYF.

This clonotype was observed at least ten times. This chain joins TRBV29-1 and TRBJ1-1, with TRBD1 matching 7 bases. After removal of 6 bases from V and 5 bases from J, the junction contained 9 bases not matched to a gene. Germline loops: CDR1 SQVTM, CDR2 ANQGSEA. The CDR3 extends over 13 amino acids. The CDR3 reads CSVRDRVGTEAFF. The CDR3 DNA follows: TGCAGCGTGCGAGACAGGGTGGGGACTGAAGCTTTCTTT.

The chain is built from TRBV7-9 and TRBJ2-6; D unresolved. V was trimmed by 6 bases and J by 0 bases, leaving 15 bases between them. Germline CDR1 reads SEHNR; CDR2 reads FQNEAQ (reference sequence). The CDR3 runs 17 residues. CDR3 sequence (DNA): TGTGCCAGCAGGTTTGGGTATAGAGGCTCTGGGGCCAACGTCCTGACTTTC. Translated, it gives CASRFGYRGSGANVLTF.

This clonotype was seen many times. V is TRBV7-3 and J is TRBJ1-1; TRBD1 matches 8 bases. The CDR3 consists of 12 residues. Germline loops: CDR1 SGHTA, CDR2 FQGTGA. V trimming: 6 bases; J trimming: 10 bases; junction bases outside the gene matches: 7. As DNA, the CDR3 is TGTGCCAGCAGTTCCGGACAGGGTATAGCTTTCTTT. Translation gives CASSSGQGIAFF.

This clonotype has at least ten counts. The CDR3 here is CASSLSTAYSGANVLTF. As DNA, the CDR3 is TGTGCCAGCAGTTTATCAACAGCCTACTCTGGGGCCAACGTCCTGACTTTC. The rearrangement links TRBV12-3 or TRBV12-4 to TRBJ2-6; D gene uncertain. This CDR3 has 17 residues. V lost 2 bases and J 0 bases, leaving 11 bases between the germline ends.

The V call is TRBV6-6, the J call TRBJ2-1; 11 bases map to TRBD2. J gave up 4 bases and V 2 bases, and 7 bases lay outside the gene matches. Germline CDR1 is MNHNY and CDR2 is SVGAGI (reference sequence). The CDR3 sequence is 17 residues long. CDR3 sequence (DNA): TGTGCCAGCAGTTACCCATCCGGGACTAGCGGATACAATGAGCAGTTCTTC. It is translated as CASSYPSGTSGYNEQFF.

There are many counts of this clonotype. The V call is TRBV20-1, the J call TRBJ2-3; D perhaps matches TRBD1 (6 bases). The ends were cut back, 5 bases at V and 0 bases at J, with 12 bases in the middle. In germline, CDR1 is DFQATT, CDR2 SNEGSKA (reference sequence). CDR3 length: 14 residues. The DNA for the CDR3 is TGCAGTGCTCCGGGACACCTGAGCACAGATACGCAGTATTTT. Translating it yields CSAPGHLSTDTQYF.

This clonotype was picked up a small number of times. V gene TRBV11-3 combines with J gene TRBJ2-7; weak D call: TRBD2 (5 bases). The CDR3 consists of 15 residues. The germline V and J ends were trimmed by 5 bases and 1 base, with 15 bases remaining between them. Germline CDR1 is SGHNT and CDR2 is YENEEA. CDR3 protein: CASSPPSLNSYEQYF. CDR3 DNA: TGTGCCAGCAGCCCCCCTAGCTTGAATTCCTACGAGCAGTACTTC. Supplemented by reference TRBV11-3 and TRBJ2-7, the full variable domain reads EAGVVQSPRYKIIEKKQPVAFWCNPISGHNTLYWYLQNLGQGPELLIRYENEEAVDDSQLPKDRFSAERLKGVDSTLKIQPAELGDSAVYLCASSPPSLNSYEQYFGPGTRLTVT.

This clonotype has only a few counts. The gene calls are TRBV11-2 and TRBJ2-7; TRBD2 agrees at 9 bases. The CDR3 consists of 16 residues. J gave up 3 bases and V 5 bases, and 11 bases lay outside the gene matches. Per germline, CDR1 SGHAT and CDR2 FQNNGV. CDR3 coding DNA: TGTGCCAGCAGCATCCTTCGCGGGAGGGCAGGCTACGAGCAGTACTTC. Its translation: CASSILRGRAGYEQYF.

This rearrangement joins TRBV28 to TRBJ1-5, with TRBD1 identical over 7 bases. The CDR3 spans 15 residues. Germline V gene sequence: CDR1 MDHEN, CDR2 SYDVKM. Trimming took 5 bases from V and 2 from J; bases not matched to a gene: 6. CDR3 sequence: CASSRQGVGNQPQHF. In DNA, the CDR3 is TGTGCCAGCAGTAGACAGGGTGTTGGCAATCAGCCCCAGCATTTT.

V usage is TRBV28 and J usage is TRBJ2-4; possibly TRBD1 for D (6 bases). Germline assignment: CDR1 MDHEN and CDR2 SYDVKM. The CDR3 totals 11 residues. V was shortened by 9 bases and J by 6 bases, with 9 bases between the two germline ends. The DNA of the CDR3 is TGTGCCAGTCAGGACAGAAACATTCAGTACTTC. It specifies CASQDRNIQYF.

The sample holds many counts of this clonotype. J is TRBJ2-1 and V is TRBV7-8; 10 bases match TRBD2. The CDR3 covers 16 residues. The ends lost 3 bases at V and 4 bases at J; junction bases unmatched: 6. Germline CDR1 SGHVS, CDR2 FQNEAQ. The CDR3 loop is CASSFQREGDYNEQFF. DNA of the CDR3: TGTGCCAGCAGCTTTCAGCGGGAGGGGGATTACAATGAGCAGTTCTTC.

This clonotype was seen only a few times. This CDR3 is CASSLGPKQYF. The CDR3 coding sequence is TGTGCCAGCAGCCTCGGTCCCAAGCAGTATTTT. The V call is TRBV7-9, the J call TRBJ2-3; D is unclear. With 5 bases removed from V and 11 bases from J, the gap between germline ends came to 11 bases. Germline V lookup: CDR1 SEHNR, CDR2 FQNEAQ (reference sequence). The CDR3 contains 11 residues. The variable domain in full, completed from reference TRBV7-9 and TRBJ2-3, reads DTGVSQNPRHKITKRGQNVTFRCDPISEHNRLYWYRQTLGQGPEFLTYFQNEAQLEKSRLLSDRFSAERPKGSFSTLEIQRTEQGDSAMYLCASSLGPKQYFGPGTRLTVL.